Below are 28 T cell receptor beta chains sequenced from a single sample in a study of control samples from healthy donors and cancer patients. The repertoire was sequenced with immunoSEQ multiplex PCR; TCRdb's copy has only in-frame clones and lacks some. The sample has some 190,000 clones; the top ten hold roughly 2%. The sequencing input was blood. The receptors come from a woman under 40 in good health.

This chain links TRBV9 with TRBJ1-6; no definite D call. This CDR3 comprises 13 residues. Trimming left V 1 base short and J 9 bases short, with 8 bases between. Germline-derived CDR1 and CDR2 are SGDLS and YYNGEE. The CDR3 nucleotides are TGTGCCAGCAGCGTAAAGGCGGTTTCACCCCTCCACTTT. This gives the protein CASSVKAVSPLHF. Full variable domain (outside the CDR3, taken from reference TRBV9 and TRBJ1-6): DSGVTQTPKHLITATGQRVTLRCSPRSGDLSVYWYQQSLDQGLQFLIQYYNGEERAKGNILERFSAQQFPDLHSELNLSSLELGDSALYFCASSVKAVSPLHFGNGTRLTVT.

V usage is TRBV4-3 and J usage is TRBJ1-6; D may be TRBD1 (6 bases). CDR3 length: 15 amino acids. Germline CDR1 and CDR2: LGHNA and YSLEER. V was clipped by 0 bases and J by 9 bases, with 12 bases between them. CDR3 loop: CASSQDRRQASPLHF. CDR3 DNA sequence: TGCGCCAGCAGCCAAGACCGGCGACAGGCTTCACCCCTCCACTTT.

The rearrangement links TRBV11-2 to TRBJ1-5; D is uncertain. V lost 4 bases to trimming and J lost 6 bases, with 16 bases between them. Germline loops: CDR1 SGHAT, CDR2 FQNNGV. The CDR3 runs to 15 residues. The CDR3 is CASSSGPQRSQPQHF. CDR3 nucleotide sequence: TGTGCCAGCAGCTCGGGTCCTCAAAGGAGTCAGCCCCAGCATTTT.

CDR3 DNA: TGTGCCAGCAGTTTTGGGTGCTTCAGGGTACCCCGTGGAAACACCATATATTTT. Amino acids: CASSFGCFRVPRGNTIYF. The chain couples TRBV27 to TRBJ1-3; tentative D call: TRBD1 (5 bases). The CDR3 has 18 amino acids. V lost 3 bases and J lost 3, with 21 bases in between. Germline CDR1 is MNHEY and CDR2 is SMNVEV (reference sequence).

CDR3 nucleotide sequence: TGTGCCAGTAGGTTGCTACAGGGGAACTATGGCTACACCTTC. Its protein product is CASRLLQGNYGYTF. The chain recombines TRBV19 with TRBJ1-2; 7 positions match TRBD1. V was clipped by 6 bases and J by 2 bases; unmatched bases: 6. The CDR3 is made up of 14 amino acids. From germline, CDR1 is LNHDA and CDR2 SQIVND (reference sequence).

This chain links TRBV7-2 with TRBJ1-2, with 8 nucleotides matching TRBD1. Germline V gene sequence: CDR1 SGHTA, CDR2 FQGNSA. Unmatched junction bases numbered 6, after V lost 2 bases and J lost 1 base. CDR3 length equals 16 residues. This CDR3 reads CASSLRTGGYNYGYTF. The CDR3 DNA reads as TGTGCCAGCAGCTTAAGAACAGGGGGGTATAACTATGGCTACACCTTC.

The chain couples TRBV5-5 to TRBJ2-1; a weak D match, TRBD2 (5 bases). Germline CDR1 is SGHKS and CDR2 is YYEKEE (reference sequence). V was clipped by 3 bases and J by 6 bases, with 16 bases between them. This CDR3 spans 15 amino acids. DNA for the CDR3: TGTGCCAGCAGCTGGGTCGGAGGAAGGGTCAATGAGCAGTTCTTC. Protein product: CASSWVGGRVNEQFF.

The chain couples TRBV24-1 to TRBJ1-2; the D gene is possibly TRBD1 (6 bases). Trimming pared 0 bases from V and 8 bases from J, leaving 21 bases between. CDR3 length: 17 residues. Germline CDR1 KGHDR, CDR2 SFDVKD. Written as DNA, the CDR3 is TGTGCCACCAGTGATTTGCGTACCGGGACAAAATCCGGGGGCTACACCTTC. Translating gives CATSDLRTGTKSGGYTF.

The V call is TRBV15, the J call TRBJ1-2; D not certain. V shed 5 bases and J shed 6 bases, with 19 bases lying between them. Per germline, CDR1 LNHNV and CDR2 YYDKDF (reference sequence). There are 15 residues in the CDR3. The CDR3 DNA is TGTGCCACCAGCGATATGAGGGCTGGGTCAGATGGCTACACCTTC. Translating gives CATSDMRAGSDGYTF. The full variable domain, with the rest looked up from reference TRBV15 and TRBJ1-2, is DAMVIQNPRYQVTQFGKPVTLSCSQTLNHNVMYWYQQKSSQAPKLLFHYYDKDFNNEADTPDNFQSRRPNTSFCFLDIRSPGLGDTAMYLCATSDMRAGSDGYTFGSGTRLTVV.

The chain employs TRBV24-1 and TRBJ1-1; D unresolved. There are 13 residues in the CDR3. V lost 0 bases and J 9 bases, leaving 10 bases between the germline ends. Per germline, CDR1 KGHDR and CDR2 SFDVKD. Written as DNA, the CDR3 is TGTGCCACCAGTGATTTGGACGGACTCAAAGCTTTCTTT. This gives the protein CATSDLDGLKAFF.

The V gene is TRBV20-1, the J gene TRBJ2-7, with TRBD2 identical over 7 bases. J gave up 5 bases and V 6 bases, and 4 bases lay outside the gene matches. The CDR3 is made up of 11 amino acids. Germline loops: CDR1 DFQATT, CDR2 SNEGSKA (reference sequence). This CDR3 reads CSARDYDEQYF. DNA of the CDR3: TGCAGTGCCAGGGACTACGACGAGCAGTACTTC.

CDR3 coding DNA: TGTGCCAGCAGCATACGGACAGGGCAGAATACGCAGTATTTT. Translated, it gives CASSIRTGQNTQYF. The chain recombines TRBV13 with TRBJ2-3; TRBD1 matches 8 bases. The V gene's germline CDR1 is PRHDT and CDR2 FYEKMQ (reference sequence). This CDR3 has 14 amino acids. Unmatched junction bases numbered 8, after V lost 5 bases and J lost 7 bases.

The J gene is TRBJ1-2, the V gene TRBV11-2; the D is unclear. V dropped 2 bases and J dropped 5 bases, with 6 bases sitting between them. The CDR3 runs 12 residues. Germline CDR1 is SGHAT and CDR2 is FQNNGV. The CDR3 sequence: CASSLRPYGYTF. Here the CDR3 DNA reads TGTGCCAGCAGCTTAAGGCCATATGGCTACACCTTC.

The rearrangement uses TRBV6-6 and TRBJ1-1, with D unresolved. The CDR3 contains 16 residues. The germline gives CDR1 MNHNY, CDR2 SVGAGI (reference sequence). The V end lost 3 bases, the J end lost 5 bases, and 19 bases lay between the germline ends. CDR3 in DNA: TGTGCCAGCAGTTATGAGGTAGTTGAGGGAGCGACTGAAGCTTTCTTT. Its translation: CASSYEVVEGATEAFF.

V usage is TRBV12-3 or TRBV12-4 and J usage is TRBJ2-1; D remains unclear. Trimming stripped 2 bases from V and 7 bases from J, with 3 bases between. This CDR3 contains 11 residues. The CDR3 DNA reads TGTGCCAGCAGTTTAAGAAATGAGCAGTTCTTC. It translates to CASSLRNEQFF.

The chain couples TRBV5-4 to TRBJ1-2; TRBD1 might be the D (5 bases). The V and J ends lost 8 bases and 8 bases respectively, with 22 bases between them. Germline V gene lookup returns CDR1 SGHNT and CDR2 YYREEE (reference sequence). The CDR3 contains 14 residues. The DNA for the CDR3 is TGTGCCAGTAGCCGGGACGGGGCTTTCGGCGGCTACACCTTC. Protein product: CASSRDGAFGGYTF.

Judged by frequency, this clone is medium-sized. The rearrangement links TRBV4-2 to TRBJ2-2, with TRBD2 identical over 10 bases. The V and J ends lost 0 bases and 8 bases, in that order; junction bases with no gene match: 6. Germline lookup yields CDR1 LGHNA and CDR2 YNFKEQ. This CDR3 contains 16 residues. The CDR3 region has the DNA TGTGCCAGCAGCCAAGATCCCAGCGGGGGGGCGGGGGAGCTGTTTTTT. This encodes CASSQDPSGGAGELFF.

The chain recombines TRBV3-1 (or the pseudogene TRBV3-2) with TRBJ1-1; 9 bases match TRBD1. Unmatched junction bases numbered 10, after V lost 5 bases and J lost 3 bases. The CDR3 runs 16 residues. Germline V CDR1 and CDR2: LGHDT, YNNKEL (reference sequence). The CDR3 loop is CASSGGAGQGDTEAFF. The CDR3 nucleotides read TGTGCCAGCAGCGGGGGTGCGGGACAGGGCGACACTGAAGCTTTCTTT.

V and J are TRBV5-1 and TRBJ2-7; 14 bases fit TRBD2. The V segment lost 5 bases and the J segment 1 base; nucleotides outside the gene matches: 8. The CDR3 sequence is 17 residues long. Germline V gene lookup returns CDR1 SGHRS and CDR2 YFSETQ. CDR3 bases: TGCGCCAGCAGTTGGGGACTAGCGGGGGCCGTTTCCTACGAGCAGTACTTC. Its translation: CASSWGLAGAVSYEQYF.

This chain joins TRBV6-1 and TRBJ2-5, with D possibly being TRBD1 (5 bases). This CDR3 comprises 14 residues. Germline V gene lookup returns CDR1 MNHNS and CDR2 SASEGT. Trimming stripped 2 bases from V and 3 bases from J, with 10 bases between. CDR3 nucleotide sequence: TGTGCCAGCAGTGAACTCCCCAGGGAAGAGACCCAGTACTTC. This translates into CASSELPREETQYF.

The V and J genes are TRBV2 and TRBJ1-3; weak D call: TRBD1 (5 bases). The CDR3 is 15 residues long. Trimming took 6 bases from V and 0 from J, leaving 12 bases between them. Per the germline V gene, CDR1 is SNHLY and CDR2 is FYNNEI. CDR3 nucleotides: TGTGCCAGCAGCCCTACAGGTGGCTCTGGAAACACCATATATTTT. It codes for CASSPTGGSGNTIYF.

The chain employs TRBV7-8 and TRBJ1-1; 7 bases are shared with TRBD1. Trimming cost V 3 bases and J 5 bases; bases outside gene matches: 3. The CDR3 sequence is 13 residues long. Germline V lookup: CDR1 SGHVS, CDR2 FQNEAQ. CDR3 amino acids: CASSFNRGTEAFF. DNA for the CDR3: TGTGCCAGCAGCTTCAACAGGGGAACTGAAGCTTTCTTT.

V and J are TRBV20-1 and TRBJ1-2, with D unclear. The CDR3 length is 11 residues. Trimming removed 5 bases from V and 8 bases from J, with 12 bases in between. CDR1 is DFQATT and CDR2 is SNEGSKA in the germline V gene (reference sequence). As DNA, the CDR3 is TGCAGTGCTCGAGTGGGGAGCGGCTACACCTTC. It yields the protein CSARVGSGYTF.

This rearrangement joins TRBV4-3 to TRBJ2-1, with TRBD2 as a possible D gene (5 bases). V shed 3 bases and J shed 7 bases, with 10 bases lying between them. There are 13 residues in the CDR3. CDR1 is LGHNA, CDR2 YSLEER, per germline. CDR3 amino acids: CASSQGGWNEQFF. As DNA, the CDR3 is TGCGCCAGCAGCCAGGGCGGGTGGAATGAGCAGTTCTTC.

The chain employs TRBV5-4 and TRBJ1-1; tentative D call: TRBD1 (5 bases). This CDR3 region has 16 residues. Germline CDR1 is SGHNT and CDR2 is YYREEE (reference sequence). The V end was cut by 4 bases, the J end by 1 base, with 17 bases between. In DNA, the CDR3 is TGTGCCAGCAGCGCATCCGGGACCATACCGAACACTGAAGCTTTCTTT. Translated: CASSASGTIPNTEAFF. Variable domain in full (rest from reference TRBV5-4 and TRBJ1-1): ETGVTQSPTHLIKTRGQQVTLRCSSQSGHNTVSWYQQALGQGPQFIFQYYREEENGRGNFPPRFSGLQFPNYSSELNVNALELDDSALYLCASSASGTIPNTEAFFGQGTRLTVV.

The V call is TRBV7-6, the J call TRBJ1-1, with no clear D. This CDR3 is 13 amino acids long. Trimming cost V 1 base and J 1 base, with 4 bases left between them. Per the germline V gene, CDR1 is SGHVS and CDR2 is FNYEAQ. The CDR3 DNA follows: TGTGCCAGCAGCTTAGTGGGGAACACTGAAGCTTTCTTT. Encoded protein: CASSLVGNTEAFF.

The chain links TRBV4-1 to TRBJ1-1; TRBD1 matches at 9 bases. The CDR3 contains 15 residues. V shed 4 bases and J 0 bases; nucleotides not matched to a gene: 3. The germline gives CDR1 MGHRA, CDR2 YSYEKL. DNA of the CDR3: TGCGCCAGCAGCCGGGGACAGGGAATGAACACTGAAGCTTTCTTT. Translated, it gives CASSRGQGMNTEAFF.

Here the CDR3 reads CASSLVTVNNSPLHF. The CDR3 nucleotides read TGTGCCAGCAGCTTGGTAACGGTTAATAATTCACCCCTCCACTTT. The J gene is TRBJ1-6, the V gene TRBV5-5; D remains ambiguous. Trimming removed 0 bases at V and 5 bases at J, with 9 bases between. CDR1 is SGHKS and CDR2 is YYEKEE in the germline V gene (reference sequence). The CDR3 spans 15 residues.